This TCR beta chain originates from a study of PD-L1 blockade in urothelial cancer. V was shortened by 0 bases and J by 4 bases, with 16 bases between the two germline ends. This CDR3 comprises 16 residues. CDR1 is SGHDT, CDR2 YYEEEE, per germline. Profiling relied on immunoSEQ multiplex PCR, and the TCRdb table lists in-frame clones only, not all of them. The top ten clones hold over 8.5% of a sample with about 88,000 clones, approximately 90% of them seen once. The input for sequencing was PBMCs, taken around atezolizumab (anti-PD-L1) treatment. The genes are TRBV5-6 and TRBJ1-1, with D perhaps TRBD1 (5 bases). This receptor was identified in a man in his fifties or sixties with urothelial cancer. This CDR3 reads CASSLGWGEWGTEAFF. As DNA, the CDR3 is TGTGCCAGCAGCTTGGGATGGGGGGAATGGGGCACTGAAGCTTTCTTT.